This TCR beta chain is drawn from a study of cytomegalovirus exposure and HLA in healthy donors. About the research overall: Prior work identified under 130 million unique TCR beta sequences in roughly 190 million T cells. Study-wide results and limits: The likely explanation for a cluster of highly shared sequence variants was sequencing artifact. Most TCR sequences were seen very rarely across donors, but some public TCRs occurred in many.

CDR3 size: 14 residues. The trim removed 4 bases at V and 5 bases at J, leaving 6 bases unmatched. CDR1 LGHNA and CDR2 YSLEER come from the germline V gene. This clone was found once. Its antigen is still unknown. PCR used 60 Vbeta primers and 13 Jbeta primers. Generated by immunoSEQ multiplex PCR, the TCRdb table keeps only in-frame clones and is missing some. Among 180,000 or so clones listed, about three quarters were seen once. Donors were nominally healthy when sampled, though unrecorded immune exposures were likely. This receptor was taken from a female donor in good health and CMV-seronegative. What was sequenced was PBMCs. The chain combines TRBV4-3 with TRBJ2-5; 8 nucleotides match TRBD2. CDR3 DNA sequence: TGCGCCAGCAGCCTTTTCCGGGGGGGGGAGACCCAGTACTTC. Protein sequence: CASSLFRGGETQYF.